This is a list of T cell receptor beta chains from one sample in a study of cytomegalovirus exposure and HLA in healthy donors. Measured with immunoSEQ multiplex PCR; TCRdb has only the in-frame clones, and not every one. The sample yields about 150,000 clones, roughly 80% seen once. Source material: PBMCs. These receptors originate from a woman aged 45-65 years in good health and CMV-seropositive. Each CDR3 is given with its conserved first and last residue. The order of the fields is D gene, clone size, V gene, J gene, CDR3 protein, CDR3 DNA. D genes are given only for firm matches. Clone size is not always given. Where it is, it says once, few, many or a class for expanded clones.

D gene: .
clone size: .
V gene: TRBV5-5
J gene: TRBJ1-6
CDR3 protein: CASSSHTDSPLHF
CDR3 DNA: TGTGCCAGCAGCTCCCATACGGATTCACCCCTCCACTTT

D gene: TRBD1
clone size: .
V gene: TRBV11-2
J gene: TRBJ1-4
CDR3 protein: CASSLVPTGVEEKLFF
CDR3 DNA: TGTGCCAGCAGCTTAGTCCCGACAGGGGTCGAGGAAAAACTGTTTTTT

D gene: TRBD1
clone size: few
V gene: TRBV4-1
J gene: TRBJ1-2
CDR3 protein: CASSQEGTGGIYGYTF
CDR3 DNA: TGCGCCAGCAGCCAAGAGGGGACAGGGGGGATCTATGGCTACACCTTC

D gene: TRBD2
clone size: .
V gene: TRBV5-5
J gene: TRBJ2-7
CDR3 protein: CAGSGGSEGYEQYF
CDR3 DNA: TGTGCCGGTTCGGGGGGTAGCGAAGGCTACGAGCAGTACTTC

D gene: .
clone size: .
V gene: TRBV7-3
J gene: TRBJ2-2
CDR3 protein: CASSPDSAGWNTGELFF
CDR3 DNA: TGTGCCAGCAGCCCAGACTCGGCGGGGTGGAACACCGGGGAGCTGTTTTTT

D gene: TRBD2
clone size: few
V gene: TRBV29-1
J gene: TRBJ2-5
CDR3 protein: CSVDPRTSGGFRWETQYF
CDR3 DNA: TGCAGCGTTGATCCCCGAACTAGCGGGGGGTTTCGATGGGAGACCCAGTACTTC

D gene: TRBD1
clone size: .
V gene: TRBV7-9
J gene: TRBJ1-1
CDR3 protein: CASSGRQGMAFF
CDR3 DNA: TGTGCCAGCAGCGGTCGACAGGGCATGGCTTTCTTT

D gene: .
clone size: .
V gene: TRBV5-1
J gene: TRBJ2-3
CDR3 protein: CASSLQIPGGPSYTDTQYF
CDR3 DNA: TGCGCCAGCAGCTTGCAAATCCCGGGGGGCCCTTCTTACACAGATACGCAGTATTTT

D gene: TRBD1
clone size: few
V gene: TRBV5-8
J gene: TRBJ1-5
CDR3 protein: CASSLRDRNNQPQHF
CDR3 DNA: TGTGCCAGCAGCTTGAGGGACAGAAACAATCAGCCCCAGCATTTT

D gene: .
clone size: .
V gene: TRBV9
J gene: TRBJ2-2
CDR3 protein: CASSARVTGELFF
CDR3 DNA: TGTGCCAGCAGCGCCAGGGTCACCGGGGAGCTGTTTTTT

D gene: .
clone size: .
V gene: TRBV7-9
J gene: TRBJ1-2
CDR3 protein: CASSLGVGLEYGYTF
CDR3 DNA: TGTGCCAGCAGCTTAGGTGTGGGGCTGGAGTATGGCTACACCTTC

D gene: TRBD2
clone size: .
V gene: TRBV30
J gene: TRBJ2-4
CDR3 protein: CAWSGVAGGLMYF
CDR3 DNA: TGTGCCTGGAGTGGAGTAGCGGGGGGGCTCATGTACTTC

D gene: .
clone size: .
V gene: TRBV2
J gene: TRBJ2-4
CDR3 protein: CASEQATKNIQYF
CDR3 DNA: TGTGCCAGCGAACAGGCTACCAAAAACATTCAGTACTTC

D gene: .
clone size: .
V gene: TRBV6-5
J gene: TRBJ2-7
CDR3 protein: CASRSSYEQYF
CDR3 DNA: TGTGCCAGCAGGTCATCCTACGAGCAGTACTTC

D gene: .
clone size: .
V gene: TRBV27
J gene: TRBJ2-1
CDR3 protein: CASQALNNEQFF
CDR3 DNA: TGTGCCAGTCAAGCCCTTAACAATGAGCAGTTCTTC

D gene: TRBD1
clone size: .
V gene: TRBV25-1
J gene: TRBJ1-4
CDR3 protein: CASSETGLTEKLFF
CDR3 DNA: TGTGCCAGCAGTGAGACAGGGTTGACTGAAAAACTGTTTTTT

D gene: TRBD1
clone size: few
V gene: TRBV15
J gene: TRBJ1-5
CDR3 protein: CATSRAYRGNQPQHF
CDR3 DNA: TGTGCCACCAGCAGAGCTTACAGGGGGAATCAGCCCCAGCATTTT

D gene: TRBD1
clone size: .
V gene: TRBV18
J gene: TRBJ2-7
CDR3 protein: CASSPSEGGLGYEQYF
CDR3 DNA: TGTGCCAGCTCACCATCGGAAGGGGGCCTCGGATACGAGCAGTACTTC

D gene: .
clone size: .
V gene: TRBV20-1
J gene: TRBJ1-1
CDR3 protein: CSVPGQPEAFF
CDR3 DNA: TGCAGTGTTCCCGGACAGCCTGAAGCTTTCTTT

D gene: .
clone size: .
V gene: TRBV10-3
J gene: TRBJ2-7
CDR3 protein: CAIGGRIYEQYF
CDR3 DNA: TGTGCCATCGGGGGGAGAATCTACGAGCAGTACTTC

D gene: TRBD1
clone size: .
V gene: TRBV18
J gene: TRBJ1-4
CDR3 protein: CASSLRDRAEKLFF
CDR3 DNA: TGTGCCAGCTCACTACGGGACAGGGCTGAAAAACTGTTTTTT

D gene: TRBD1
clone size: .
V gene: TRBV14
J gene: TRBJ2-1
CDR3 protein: CASSQAGTVQFF
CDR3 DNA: TGTGCCAGCAGCCAAGCCGGGACAGTGCAGTTCTTC

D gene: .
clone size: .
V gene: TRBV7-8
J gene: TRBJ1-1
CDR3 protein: CASSPLGGRKDTEAFF
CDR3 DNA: TGTGCCAGCAGCCCCCTCGGGGGGCGGAAGGACACTGAAGCTTTCTTT

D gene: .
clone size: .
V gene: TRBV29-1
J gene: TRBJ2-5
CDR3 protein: CSVGLSTGETQYF
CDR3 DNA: TGCAGCGTTGGATTATCTACCGGAGAGACCCAGTACTTC

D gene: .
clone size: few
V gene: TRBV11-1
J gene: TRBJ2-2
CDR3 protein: CASSLDLQTTGELFF
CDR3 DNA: TGTGCCAGCAGCTTAGACCTACAGACCACCGGGGAGCTGTTTTTT

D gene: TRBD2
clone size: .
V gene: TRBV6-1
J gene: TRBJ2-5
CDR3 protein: CASSDRSGGYKETQYF
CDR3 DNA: TGTGCCAGCAGTGATCGGAGCGGGGGGTACAAAGAGACCCAGTACTTC

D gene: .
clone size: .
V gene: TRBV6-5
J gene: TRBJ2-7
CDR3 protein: CASSYSPVYEQYF
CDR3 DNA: TGTGCCAGCAGTTACTCCCCGGTCTACGAGCAGTACTTC

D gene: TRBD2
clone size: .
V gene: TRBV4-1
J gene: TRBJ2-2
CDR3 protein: CASSRAGAGLAGNTGELFF
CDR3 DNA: TGCGCCAGCAGCCGGGCCGGTGCCGGACTAGCGGGGAACACCGGGGAGCTGTTTTTT

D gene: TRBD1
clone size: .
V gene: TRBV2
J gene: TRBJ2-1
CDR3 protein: CASSETDRQGMPFF
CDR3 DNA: TGTGCCAGCAGCGAAACCGACAGACAGGGAATGCCGTTCTTC

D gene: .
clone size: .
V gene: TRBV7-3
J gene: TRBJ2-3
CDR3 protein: CASSLGGDPTDTQYF
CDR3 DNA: TGTGCCAGCAGCCTGGGCGGGGACCCCACAGATACGCAGTATTTT

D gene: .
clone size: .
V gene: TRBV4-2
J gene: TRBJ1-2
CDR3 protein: CASSQGRGQGGGYTF
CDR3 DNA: TGTGCCAGCAGCCAGGGGCGGGGGCAAGGAGGTGGCTACACCTTC

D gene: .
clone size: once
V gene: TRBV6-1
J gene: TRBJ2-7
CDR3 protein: CASSEAGLTKQYF
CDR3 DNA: TGTGCCAGCAGTGAAGCGGGACTTACCAAGCAGTACTTC

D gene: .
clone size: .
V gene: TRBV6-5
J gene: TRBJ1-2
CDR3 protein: CASSDQGGYGYTF
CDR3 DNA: TGTGCCAGCAGTGACCAGGGCGGTTATGGCTACACCTTC

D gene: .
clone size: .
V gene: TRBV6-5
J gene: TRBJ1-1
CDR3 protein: CASSYSGVPNTEAFF
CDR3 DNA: TGTGCCAGCAGTTACTCCGGGGTGCCGAACACTGAAGCTTTCTTT

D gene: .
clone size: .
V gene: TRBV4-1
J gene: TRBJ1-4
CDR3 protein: CASSLTASTNEKLFF
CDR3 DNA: TGCGCCAGCAGCCTAACAGCCTCAACTAATGAAAAACTGTTTTTT

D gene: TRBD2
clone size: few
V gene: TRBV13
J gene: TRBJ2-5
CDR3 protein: CASSRRLAGDGETQYF
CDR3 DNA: TGTGCCAGCAGCCGTCGACTAGCGGGGGATGGTGAGACCCAGTACTTC

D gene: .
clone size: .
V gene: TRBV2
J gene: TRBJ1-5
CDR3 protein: CASMGLKGNQPQHF
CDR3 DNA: TGTGCCAGCATGGGACTCAAGGGCAATCAGCCCCAGCATTTT

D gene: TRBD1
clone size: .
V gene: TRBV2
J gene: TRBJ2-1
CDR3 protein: CASSGTGGINEQFF
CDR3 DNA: TGTGCCAGCAGCGGGACAGGGGGCATCAATGAGCAGTTCTTC

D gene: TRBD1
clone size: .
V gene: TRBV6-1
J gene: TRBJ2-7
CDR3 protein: CASTTGTGGYEQYF
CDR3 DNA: TGTGCCAGCACCACCGGGACAGGGGGATACGAGCAGTACTTC

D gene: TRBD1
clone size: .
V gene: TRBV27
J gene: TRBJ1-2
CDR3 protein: CASSSHPGTGPGYTF
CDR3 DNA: TGTGCCAGCAGTTCCCATCCCGGGACAGGGCCTGGCTACACCTTC

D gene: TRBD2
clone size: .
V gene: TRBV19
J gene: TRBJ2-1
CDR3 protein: CASSITSGVQQFF
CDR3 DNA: TGTGCCAGTAGTATAACTAGCGGGGTTCAACAGTTCTTC

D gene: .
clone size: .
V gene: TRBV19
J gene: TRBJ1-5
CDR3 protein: CAAQRGNQPQHF
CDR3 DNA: TGTGCCGCCCAGAGGGGCAATCAGCCCCAGCATTTT

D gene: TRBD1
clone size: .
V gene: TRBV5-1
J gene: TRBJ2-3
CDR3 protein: CASSLYGTGGTDTQYF
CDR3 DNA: TGCGCCAGCAGCTTGTACGGGACAGGGGGAACAGATACGCAGTATTTT

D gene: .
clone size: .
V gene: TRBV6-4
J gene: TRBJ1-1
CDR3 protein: CASSEQLNTEAFF
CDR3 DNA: TGTGCCAGCAGTGAACAGTTGAACACTGAAGCTTTCTTT

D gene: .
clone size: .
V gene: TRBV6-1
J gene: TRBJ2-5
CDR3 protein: CASSQGLVETQYF
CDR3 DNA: TGTGCCAGCAGTCAGGGGTTGGTAGAGACCCAGTACTTC

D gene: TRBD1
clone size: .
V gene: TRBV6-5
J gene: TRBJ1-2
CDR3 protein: CASSGQVYGYTF
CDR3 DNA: TGTGCCAGCAGCGGACAGGTTTATGGCTACACCTTC

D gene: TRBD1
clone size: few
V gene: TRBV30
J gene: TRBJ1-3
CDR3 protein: CAWSRTGGTGNTIYF
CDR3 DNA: TGTGCCTGGAGCCGGACAGGGGGGACTGGAAACACCATATATTTT

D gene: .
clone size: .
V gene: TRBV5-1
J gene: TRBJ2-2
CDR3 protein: CASSWQGKNTGELFF
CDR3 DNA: TGCGCCAGCAGCTGGCAGGGGAAAAACACCGGGGAGCTGTTTTTT

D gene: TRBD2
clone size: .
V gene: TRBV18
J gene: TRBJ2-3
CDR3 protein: CASSPLPAGSTDTQYF
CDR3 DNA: TGTGCCAGCTCACCGCTTCCAGCGGGGAGCACAGATACGCAGTATTTT

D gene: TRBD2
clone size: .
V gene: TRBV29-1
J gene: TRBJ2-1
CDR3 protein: CSARNKLAGSDEQFF
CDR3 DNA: TGCAGCGCCCGAAATAAACTAGCGGGGAGTGATGAGCAGTTCTTC

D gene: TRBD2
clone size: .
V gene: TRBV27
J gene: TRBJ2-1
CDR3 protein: CASSQTSGGASWNEQFF
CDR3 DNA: TGTGCCAGCAGTCAAACTAGCGGGGGGGCCTCGTGGAATGAGCAGTTCTTC

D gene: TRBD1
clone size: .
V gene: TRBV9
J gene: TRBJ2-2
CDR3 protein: CASSVAQTGGDTGELFF
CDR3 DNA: TGTGCCAGCAGCGTGGCACAGACAGGGGGAGACACCGGGGAGCTGTTTTTT

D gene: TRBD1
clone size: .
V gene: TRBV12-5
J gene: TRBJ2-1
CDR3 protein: CASGFPTGVSNEQFF
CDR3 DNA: TGTGCTAGTGGTTTCCCGACAGGGGTCTCAAATGAGCAGTTCTTC

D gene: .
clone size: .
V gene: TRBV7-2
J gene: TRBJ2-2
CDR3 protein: CASSLVRGTGELFF
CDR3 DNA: TGTGCCAGCAGCTTAGTTCGAGGCACCGGGGAGCTGTTTTTT

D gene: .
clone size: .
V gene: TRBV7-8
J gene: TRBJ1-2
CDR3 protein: CASSLRGIGGYTF
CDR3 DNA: TGTGCCAGCAGCTTAAGGGGGATCGGGGGCTACACCTTC

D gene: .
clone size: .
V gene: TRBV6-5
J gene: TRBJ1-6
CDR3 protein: CASSRGGYGNSPLHF
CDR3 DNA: TGTGCCAGCAGTCGAGGGGGATACGGTAATTCACCCCTCCACTTT

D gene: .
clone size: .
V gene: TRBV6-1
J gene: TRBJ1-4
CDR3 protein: CASSGQFATNEKLFF
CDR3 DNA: TGTGCCAGCAGTGGACAGTTTGCAACTAATGAAAAACTGTTTTTT

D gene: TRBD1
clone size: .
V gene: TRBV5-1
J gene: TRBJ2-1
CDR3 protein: CASSRQGPTYNEQFF
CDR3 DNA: TGCGCCAGCAGCAGACAGGGCCCGACCTACAATGAGCAGTTCTTC

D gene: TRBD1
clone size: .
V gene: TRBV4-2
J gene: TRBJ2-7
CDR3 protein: CASSQDPDRADEQYF
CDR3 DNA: TGTGCCAGCAGCCAAGACCCGGACAGGGCCGACGAGCAGTACTTC